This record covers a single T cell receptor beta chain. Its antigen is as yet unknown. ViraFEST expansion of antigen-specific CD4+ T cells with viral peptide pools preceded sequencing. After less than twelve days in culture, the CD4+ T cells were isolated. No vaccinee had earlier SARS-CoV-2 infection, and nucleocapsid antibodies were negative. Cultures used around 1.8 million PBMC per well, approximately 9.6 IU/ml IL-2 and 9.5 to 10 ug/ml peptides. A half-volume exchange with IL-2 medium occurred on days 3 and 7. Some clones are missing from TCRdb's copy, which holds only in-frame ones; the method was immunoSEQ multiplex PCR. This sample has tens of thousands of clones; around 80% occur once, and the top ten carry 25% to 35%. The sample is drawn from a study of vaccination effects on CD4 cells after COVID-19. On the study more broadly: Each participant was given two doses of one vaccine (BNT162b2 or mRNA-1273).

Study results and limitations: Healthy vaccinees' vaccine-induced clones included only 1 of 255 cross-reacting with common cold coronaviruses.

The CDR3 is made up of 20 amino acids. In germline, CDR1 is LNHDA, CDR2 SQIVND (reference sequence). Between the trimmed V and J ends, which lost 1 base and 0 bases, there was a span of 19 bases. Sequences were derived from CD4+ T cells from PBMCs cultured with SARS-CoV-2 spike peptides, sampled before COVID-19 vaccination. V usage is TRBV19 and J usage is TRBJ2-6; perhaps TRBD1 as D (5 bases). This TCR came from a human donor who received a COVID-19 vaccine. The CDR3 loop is CASSIGGPSPSSSGANVLTF. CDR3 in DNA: TGTGCCAGTAGTATAGGGGGCCCCTCCCCTTCCAGCTCTGGGGCCAACGTCCTGACTTTC.